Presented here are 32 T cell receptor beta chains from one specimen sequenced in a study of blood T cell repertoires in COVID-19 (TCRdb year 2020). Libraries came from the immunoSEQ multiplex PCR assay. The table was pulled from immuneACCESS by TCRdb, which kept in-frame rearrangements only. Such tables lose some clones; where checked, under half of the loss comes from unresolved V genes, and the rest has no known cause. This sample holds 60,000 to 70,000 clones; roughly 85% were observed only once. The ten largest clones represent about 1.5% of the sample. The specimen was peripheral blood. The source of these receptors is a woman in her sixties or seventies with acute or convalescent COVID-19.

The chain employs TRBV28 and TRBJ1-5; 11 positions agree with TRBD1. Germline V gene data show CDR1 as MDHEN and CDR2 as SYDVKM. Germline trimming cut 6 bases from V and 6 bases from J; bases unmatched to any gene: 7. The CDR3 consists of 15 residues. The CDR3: CASRQPGQGVQPQHF. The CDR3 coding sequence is TGTGCCAGCAGACAACCGGGACAGGGGGTTCAGCCCCAGCATTTT.

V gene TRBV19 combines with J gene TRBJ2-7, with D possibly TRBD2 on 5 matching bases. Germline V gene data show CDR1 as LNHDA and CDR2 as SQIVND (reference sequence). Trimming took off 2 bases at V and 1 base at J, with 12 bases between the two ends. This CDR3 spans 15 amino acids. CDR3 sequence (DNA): TGTGCCAGTAGTATACTAGGAGCGGAATCCTACGAGCAGTACTTC. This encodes CASSILGAESYEQYF.

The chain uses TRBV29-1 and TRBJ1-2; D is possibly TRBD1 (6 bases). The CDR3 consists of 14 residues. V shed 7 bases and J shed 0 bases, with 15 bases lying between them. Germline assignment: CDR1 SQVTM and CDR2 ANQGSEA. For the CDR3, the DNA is TGCAGCGCCCTAACGGACAGATCTAACTATGGCTACACCTTC. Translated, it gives CSALTDRSNYGYTF.

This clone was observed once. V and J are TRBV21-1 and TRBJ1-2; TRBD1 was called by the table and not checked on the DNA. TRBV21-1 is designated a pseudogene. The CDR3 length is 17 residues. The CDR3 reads CASSRGLPGHRNYGYTF. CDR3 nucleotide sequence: TGTGCCAGCAGCAGGGGCCTACCGGGACATAGGAACTATGGCTACACCTTC.

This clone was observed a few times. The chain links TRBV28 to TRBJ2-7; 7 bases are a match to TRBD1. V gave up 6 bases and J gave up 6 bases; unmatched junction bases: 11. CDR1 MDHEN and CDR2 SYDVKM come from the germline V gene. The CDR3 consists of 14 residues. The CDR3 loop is CASRTGHSAVEQYF. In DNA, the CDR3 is TGTGCCAGCAGGACAGGGCATTCAGCGGTCGAGCAGTACTTC.

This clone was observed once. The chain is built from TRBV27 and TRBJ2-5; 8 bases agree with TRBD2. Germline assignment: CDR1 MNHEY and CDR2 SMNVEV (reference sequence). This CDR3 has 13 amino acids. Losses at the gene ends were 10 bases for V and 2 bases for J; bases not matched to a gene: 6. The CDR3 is CATGLAIQETQYF. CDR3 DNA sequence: TGTGCCACCGGACTAGCTATACAAGAGACCCAGTACTTC.

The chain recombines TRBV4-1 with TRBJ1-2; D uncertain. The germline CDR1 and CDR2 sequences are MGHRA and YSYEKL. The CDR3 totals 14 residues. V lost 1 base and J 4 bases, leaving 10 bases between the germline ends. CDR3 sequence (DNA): TGCGCCAGCAGCCAAGGTCACCAGATCTATGGCTACACCTTC. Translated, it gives CASSQGHQIYGYTF.

CDR3 sequence reads: CASSQGLFESGSGQPQHF. The CDR3 DNA reads TGTGCCAGCAGCCAAGGACTCTTCGAGTCCGGGAGTGGACAGCCCCAGCATTTT. This sequence joins TRBV14 and TRBJ1-5, with D unclear. Germline CDR1 reads SGHDN; CDR2 reads FVKESK. There are 18 residues in the CDR3. V was trimmed by 1 base and J by 7 bases, leaving 23 bases between them.

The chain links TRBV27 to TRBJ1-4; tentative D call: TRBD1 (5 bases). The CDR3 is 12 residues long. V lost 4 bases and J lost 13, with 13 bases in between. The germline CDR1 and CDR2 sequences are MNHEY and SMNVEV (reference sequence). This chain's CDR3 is CASSSQGGGLFF. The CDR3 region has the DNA TGTGCCAGCAGTTCTCAGGGTGGTGGACTGTTTTTT.

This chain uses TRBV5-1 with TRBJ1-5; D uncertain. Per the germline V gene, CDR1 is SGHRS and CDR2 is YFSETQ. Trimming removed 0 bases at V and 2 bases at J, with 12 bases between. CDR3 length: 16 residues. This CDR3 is CASSLAPNEGNQPQHF. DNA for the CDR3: TGCGCCAGCAGCTTGGCCCCCAATGAGGGCAATCAGCCCCAGCATTTT.

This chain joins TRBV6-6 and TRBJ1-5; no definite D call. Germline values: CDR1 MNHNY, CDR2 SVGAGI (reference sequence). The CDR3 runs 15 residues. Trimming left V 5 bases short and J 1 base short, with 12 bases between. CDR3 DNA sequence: TGTGCCAGCAGTCCCCTGAAAGCGAGCAATCAGCCCCAGCATTTT. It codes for CASSPLKASNQPQHF.

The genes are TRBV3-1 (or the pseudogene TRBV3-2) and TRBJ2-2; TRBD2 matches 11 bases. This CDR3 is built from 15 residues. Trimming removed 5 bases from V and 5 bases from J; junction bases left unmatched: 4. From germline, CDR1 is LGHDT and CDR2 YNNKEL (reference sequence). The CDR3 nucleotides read TGTGCCAGCAGCATGACTAGCGGGATAACCGGGGAGCTGTTTTTT. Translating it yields CASSMTSGITGELFF.

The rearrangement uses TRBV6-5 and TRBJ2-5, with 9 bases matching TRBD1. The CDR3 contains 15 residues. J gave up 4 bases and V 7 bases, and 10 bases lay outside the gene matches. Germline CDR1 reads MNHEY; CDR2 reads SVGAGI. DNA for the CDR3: TGTGCCAGCACCGTTTGGACAGGGGTCGGAGAGACCCAGTACTTC. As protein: CASTVWTGVGETQYF.

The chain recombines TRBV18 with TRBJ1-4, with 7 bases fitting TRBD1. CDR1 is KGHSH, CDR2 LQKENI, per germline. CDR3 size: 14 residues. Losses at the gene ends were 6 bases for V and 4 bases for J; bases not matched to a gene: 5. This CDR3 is CASSLGQLNEKLFF. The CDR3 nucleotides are TGTGCCAGCTCCCTGGGACAGCTTAATGAAAAACTGTTTTTT. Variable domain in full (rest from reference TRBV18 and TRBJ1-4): NAGVMQNPRHLVRRRGQEARLRCSPMKGHSHVYWYRQLPEEGLKFMVYLQKENIIDESGMPKERFSAEFPKEGPSILRIQQVVRGDSAAYFCASSLGQLNEKLFFGSGTQLSVL.

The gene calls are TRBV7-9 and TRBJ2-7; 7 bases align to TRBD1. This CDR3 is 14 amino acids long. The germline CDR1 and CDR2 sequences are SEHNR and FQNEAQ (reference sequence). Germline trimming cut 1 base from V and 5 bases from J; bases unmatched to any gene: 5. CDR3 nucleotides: TGTGCCAGCAGCTTAGATACAGGGGTCAACGAGCAGTACTTC. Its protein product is CASSLDTGVNEQYF.

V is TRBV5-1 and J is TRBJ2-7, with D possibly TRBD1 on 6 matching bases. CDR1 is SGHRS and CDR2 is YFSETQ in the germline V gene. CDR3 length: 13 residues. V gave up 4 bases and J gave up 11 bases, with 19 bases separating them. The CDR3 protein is CASSAGQFPPEYF. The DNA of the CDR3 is TGCGCCAGCAGCGCCGGACAGTTTCCTCCGGAGTACTTC.

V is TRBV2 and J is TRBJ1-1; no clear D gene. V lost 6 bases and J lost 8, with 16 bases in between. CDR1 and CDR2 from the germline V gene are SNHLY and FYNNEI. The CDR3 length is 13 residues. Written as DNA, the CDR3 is TGTGCCAGCAGCCGGGAAGGCGGAAAAGAAGCTTTCTTT. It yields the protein CASSREGGKEAFF.

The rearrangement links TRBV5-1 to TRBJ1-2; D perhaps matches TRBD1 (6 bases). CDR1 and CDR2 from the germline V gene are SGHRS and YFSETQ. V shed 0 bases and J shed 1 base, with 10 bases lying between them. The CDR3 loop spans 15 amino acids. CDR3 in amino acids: CASSLVAGDNYGYTF. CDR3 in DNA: TGCGCCAGCAGCTTGGTTGCAGGGGATAACTATGGCTACACCTTC.

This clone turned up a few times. The CDR3 DNA sequence: TGTGCCAGCACCAAGGGGGGGAGGGAGCTGTTTTTT. Translating gives CASTKGGRELFF. The genes are TRBV6-6 and TRBJ2-2; the D gene is possibly TRBD2 (7 bases). Germline V gene data show CDR1 as MNHNY and CDR2 as SVGAGI (reference sequence). The germline V and J ends were trimmed by 7 bases and 9 bases, with 12 bases remaining between them. This CDR3 is built from 12 residues.

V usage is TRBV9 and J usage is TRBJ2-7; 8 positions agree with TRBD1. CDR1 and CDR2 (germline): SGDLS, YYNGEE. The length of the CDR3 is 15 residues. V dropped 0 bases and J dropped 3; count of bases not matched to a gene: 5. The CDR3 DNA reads TGTGCCAGCAGCGTAGCAGGGGGCGTAAACTACGAGCAGTACTTC. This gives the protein CASSVAGGVNYEQYF.

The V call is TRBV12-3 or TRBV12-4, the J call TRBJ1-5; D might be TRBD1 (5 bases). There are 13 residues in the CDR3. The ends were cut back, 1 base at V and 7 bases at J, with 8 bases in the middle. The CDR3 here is CASSLGTYQPQHF. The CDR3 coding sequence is TGTGCCAGCAGTTTAGGGACATACCAGCCCCAGCATTTT.

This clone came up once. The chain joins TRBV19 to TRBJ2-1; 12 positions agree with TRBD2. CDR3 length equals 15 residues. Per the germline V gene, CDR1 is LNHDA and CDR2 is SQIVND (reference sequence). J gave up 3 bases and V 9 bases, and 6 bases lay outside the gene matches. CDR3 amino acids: CASNQGLAGYNEQFF. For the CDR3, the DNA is TGTGCCAGCAATCAGGGACTAGCGGGCTACAATGAGCAGTTCTTC.

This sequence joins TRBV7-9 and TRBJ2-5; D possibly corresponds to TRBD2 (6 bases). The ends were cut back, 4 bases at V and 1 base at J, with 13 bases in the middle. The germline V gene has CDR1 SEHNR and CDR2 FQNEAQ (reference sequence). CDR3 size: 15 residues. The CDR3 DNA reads TGTGCCAGCAGCTCGGACGGGAGAATCCAAGAGACCCAGTACTTC. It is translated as CASSSDGRIQETQYF.

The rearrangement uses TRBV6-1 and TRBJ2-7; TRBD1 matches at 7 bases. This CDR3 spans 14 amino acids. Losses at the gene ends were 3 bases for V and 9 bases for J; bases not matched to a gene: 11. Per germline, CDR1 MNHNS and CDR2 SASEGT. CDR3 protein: CASSEGTERRWQYF. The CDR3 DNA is TGTGCCAGCAGTGAGGGGACAGAGAGGCGTTGGCAGTACTTC.

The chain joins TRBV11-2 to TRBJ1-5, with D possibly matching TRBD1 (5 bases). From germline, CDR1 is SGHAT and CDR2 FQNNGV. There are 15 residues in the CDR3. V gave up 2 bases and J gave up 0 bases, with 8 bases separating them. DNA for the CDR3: TGTGCCAGCAGCTTACAGGGAGGTAGCAATCAGCCCCAGCATTTT. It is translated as CASSLQGGSNQPQHF. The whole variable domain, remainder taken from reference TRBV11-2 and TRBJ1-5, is EAGVAQSPRYKIIEKRQSVAFWCNPISGHATLYWYQQILGQGPKLLIQFQNNGVVDDSQLPKDRFSAERLKGVDSTLKIQPAKLEDSAVYLCASSLQGGSNQPQHFGDGTRLSIL.

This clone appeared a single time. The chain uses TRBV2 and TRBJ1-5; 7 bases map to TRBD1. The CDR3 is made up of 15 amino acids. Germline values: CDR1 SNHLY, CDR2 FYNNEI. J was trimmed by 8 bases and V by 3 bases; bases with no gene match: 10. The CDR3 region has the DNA TGTGCCAGCAGTGACTTACCGGGACAGCGGGAGCCCCAGCATTTT. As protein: CASSDLPGQREPQHF.

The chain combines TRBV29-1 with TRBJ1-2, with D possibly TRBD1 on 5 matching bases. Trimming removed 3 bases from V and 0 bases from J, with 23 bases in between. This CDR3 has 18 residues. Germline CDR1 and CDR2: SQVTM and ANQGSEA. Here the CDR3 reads CSVEVPRDTGSTNYGYTF. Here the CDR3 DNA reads TGCAGCGTTGAGGTTCCTCGCGACACAGGATCCACTAACTATGGCTACACCTTC. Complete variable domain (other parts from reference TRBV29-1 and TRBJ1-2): SAVISQKPSRDICQRGTSLTIQCQVDSQVTMMFWYRQQPGQSLTLIATANQGSEATYESGFVIDKFPISRPNLTFSTLTVSNMSPEDSSIYLCSVEVPRDTGSTNYGYTFGSGTRLTVV.

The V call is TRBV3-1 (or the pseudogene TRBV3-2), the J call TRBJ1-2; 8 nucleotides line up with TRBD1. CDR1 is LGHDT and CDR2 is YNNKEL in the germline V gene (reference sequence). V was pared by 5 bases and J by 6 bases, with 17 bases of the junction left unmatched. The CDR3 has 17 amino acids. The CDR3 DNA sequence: TGTGCCAGCAGCGATATAGGGGGGGCAGGGGGCTTCGATGGCTACACCTTC. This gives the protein CASSDIGGAGGFDGYTF.

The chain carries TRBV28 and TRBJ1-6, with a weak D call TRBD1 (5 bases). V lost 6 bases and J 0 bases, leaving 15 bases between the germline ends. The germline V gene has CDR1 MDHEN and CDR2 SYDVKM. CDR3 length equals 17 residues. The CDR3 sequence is CASSPAGQSSYNSPLHF. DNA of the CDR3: TGTGCCAGCAGCCCAGCCGGACAAAGCTCCTATAATTCACCCCTCCACTTT.

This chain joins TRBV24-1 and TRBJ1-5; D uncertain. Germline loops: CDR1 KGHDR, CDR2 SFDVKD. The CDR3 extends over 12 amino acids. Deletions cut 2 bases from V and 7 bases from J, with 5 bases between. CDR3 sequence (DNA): TGTGCCACCAGTGATTCGACACAGCCCCAGCATTTT. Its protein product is CATSDSTQPQHF.

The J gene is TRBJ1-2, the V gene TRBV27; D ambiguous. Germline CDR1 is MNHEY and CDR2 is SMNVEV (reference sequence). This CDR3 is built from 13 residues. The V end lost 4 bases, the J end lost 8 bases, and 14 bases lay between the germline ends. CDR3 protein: CASSSQEFRGYTF. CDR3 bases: TGTGCCAGCAGTTCCCAAGAATTCCGGGGCTACACCTTC.

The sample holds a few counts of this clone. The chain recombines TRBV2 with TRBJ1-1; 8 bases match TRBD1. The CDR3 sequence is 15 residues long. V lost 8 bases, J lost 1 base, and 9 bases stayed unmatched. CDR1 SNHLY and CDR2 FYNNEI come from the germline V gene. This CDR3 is CASHSAGGRNTEAFF. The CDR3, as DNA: TGTGCCAGCCATTCTGCAGGGGGCAGGAACACTGAAGCTTTCTTT.